The 24 T cell receptor beta chains below come from one sample, sequenced in a study of cytomegalovirus exposure and HLA in healthy donors. PCR involved 60 Vbeta and 13 Jbeta primers. Generated by immunoSEQ multiplex PCR, the TCRdb table keeps only in-frame clones and is missing some. Of 100,000 to 150,000 clones in the sample, around four fifths were seen once. The sequencing sample was made of PBMCs. These TCRs come from a boy aged 5 to 17 in good health and CMV-seronegative.

V and J are TRBV14 and TRBJ2-6; possible D gene TRBD1, 6 bases. CDR3 length: 18 amino acids. Germline V lookup: CDR1 SGHDN, CDR2 FVKESK. The germline V and J ends were trimmed by 6 bases and 0 bases, with 18 bases remaining between them. The CDR3 bases are TGTGCCAGCAGATCAAGACAGGCACCAAACTCTGGGGCCAACGTCCTGACTTTC. Protein: CASRSRQAPNSGANVLTF.

This rearrangement joins TRBV5-1 to TRBJ2-7, with 7 bases identical to TRBD2. The V gene end was trimmed by 4 bases and the J gene end by 0 bases; junction bases not matched to a gene: 10. The length of the CDR3 is 16 residues. Germline V gene sequence: CDR1 SGHRS, CDR2 YFSETQ. CDR3 nucleotide sequence: TGCGCCAGCAGCCGTCGGGAAGGGAGGGCCTCCTACGAGCAGTACTTC. This encodes CASSRREGRASYEQYF.

This rearrangement joins TRBV5-4 to TRBJ1-5; a weak D match, TRBD1 (5 bases). The germline V gene encodes CDR1 SGHNT and CDR2 YYREEE (reference sequence). The CDR3 runs to 18 residues. V was clipped by 1 base and J by 2 bases, with 19 bases between them. In DNA form, the CDR3 reads TGTGCCAGCAGCTTGAGTGGAGGGGCTCTCGGGCGCAATCAGCCCCAGCATTTT. Its protein is CASSLSGGALGRNQPQHF.

The genes are TRBV27 and TRBJ2-1; no clear D. The CDR3 extends over 13 amino acids. Trimming removed 0 bases from V and 7 bases from J, with 7 bases in between. Germline lookup yields CDR1 MNHEY and CDR2 SMNVEV (reference sequence). The CDR3 region is CASSLSPRNEQFF. DNA of the CDR3: TGTGCCAGCAGTTTATCCCCTAGGAATGAGCAGTTCTTC.

The chain carries TRBV6-5 and TRBJ1-2; unclear D gene. Trimming took off 6 bases at V and 9 bases at J, with 14 bases between the two ends. This CDR3 contains 12 residues. Per the germline V gene, CDR1 is MNHEY and CDR2 is SVGAGI. The CDR3 reads CASSLGPGSYTF. The CDR3 bases are TGTGCCAGCAGCCTAGGGCCCGGGAGCTACACCTTC.

A single count supports this clone. This chain connects TRBV11-2 to TRBJ2-7, with 7 nucleotides matching TRBD2. This CDR3 spans 14 amino acids. The germline V gene has CDR1 SGHAT and CDR2 FQNNGV. The trim removed 1 base at V and 4 bases at J, leaving 4 bases unmatched. The CDR3 spells CASSLGTRSYEQYF. The CDR3, as DNA: TGTGCCAGCAGCTTAGGGACTAGGTCTTACGAGCAGTACTTC.

The gene calls are TRBV10-2 and TRBJ2-3, with unresolved D. CDR1 and CDR2 from the germline V gene are WSHSY and SAAADI. V shed 2 bases and J shed 5 bases, with 11 bases lying between them. This CDR3 has 14 amino acids. The CDR3 loop reads CASSEASLIDTQYF. Here the CDR3 DNA reads TGCGCCAGCAGTGAGGCTTCTCTAATAGATACGCAGTATTTT.

The chain is built from TRBV28 and TRBJ1-2, with TRBD1 identical over 8 bases. J was trimmed by 3 bases and V by 3 bases; bases with no gene match: 3. This CDR3 is built from 14 residues. Germline V lookup: CDR1 MDHEN, CDR2 SYDVKM. CDR3 sequence: CASSLGTGDYGYTF. The CDR3 nucleotides read TGTGCCAGCAGTTTGGGGACAGGTGACTATGGCTACACCTTC.

The chain joins TRBV6-5 to TRBJ2-5, with 8 bases matching TRBD1. The V gene's germline CDR1 is MNHEY and CDR2 SVGAGI. The CDR3 has 13 residues. J lost 1 base, V lost 6 bases, and 1 base had no gene match. The CDR3 coding sequence is TGTGCCAGCAGCAGGGGGCTCCAAGAGACCCAGTACTTC. It yields the protein CASSRGLQETQYF.

The rearrangement uses TRBV7-9 and TRBJ2-2; perhaps TRBD2 as D (5 bases). Germline V gene sequence: CDR1 SEHNR, CDR2 FQNEAQ (reference sequence). V was pared by 7 bases and J by 6 bases, with 12 bases between. The CDR3 sequence is 13 residues long. CDR3 loop: CASTPLVPGELFF. CDR3 bases: TGTGCCAGCACCCCACTAGTGCCCGGGGAGCTGTTTTTT.

DNA for the CDR3: TGTGCCAGCAGGGAAACTAGCGGGAGCTACGAGCAGTACTTC. Protein product: CASRETSGSYEQYF. This rearrangement joins TRBV2 to TRBJ2-7; 11 positions agree with TRBD2. V dropped 6 bases and J dropped 3; count of bases not matched to a gene: 4. Germline CDR1 SNHLY, CDR2 FYNNEI. The CDR3 spans 14 residues. The full variable domain, rest sourced from reference TRBV2 and TRBJ2-7, is EPEVTQTPSHQVTQMGQEVILRCVPISNHLYFYWYRQILGQKVEFLVSFYNNEISEKSEIFDDQFSVERPDGSNFTLKIRSTKLEDSAMYFCASRETSGSYEQYFGPGTRLTVT.

This clone was seen more than once but under ten times. V and J are TRBV21-1 and TRBJ1-4. TRBV21-1 is termed a pseudogene. This CDR3 is 15 amino acids long. The CDR3 region is CASSKAGGMVEKLFF. The DNA of the CDR3 is TGTGCCAGCAGCAAAGCGGGGGGAATGGTTGAAAAACTGTTTTTT.

The V and J genes are TRBV30 and TRBJ2-7; perhaps TRBD2 as D (5 bases). CDR3 size: 12 residues. The germline V gene encodes CDR1 GTSNPN and CDR2 SVGIG (reference sequence). The V end was cut by 3 bases, the J end by 5 bases, with 11 bases between. The CDR3, as DNA: TGTGCCTGGAGGGGCGGGCCGCACGAGCAGTACTTC. This translates into CAWRGGPHEQYF.

The V gene is TRBV27, the J gene TRBJ2-7; a weak D match, TRBD2 (6 bases). The germline gives CDR1 MNHEY, CDR2 SMNVEV (reference sequence). The germline V and J ends were trimmed by 6 bases and 5 bases, with 23 bases remaining between them. CDR3 length: 16 residues. CDR3 loop: CASSSALGLTSNEQYF. CDR3 coding DNA: TGTGCCAGCAGCAGCGCCCTTGGACTAACATCCAACGAGCAGTACTTC.

This chain links TRBV5-1 with TRBJ2-7, with D perhaps matching TRBD1 (5 bases). Germline V gene lookup returns CDR1 SGHRS and CDR2 YFSETQ. V lost 4 bases and J lost 1, with 18 bases in between. CDR3 length: 16 amino acids. In DNA, the CDR3 is TGCGCCAGCAGCATGGAACTGCGACAGTTGTCCTACGAGCAGTACTTC. It is translated as CASSMELRQLSYEQYF.

This chain connects TRBV30 to TRBJ2-2; 7 bases line up with TRBD2. CDR1 and CDR2 (germline): GTSNPN, SVGIG (reference sequence). This CDR3 contains 15 residues. V lost 3 bases to trimming and J lost 4 bases; unmatched junction nucleotides: 8. CDR3 nucleotide sequence: TGTGCCTGGAGGCGGGGGAGAAGGAGCACCGGGGAGCTGTTTTTT. Residues: CAWRRGRRSTGELFF.

The chain carries TRBV4-3 and TRBJ1-2; D may be TRBD1 (6 bases). V lost 0 bases, J lost 2 bases, and 13 bases lay in between. The CDR3 length is 16 residues. The germline V gene encodes CDR1 LGHNA and CDR2 YSLEER. The CDR3, as DNA: TGCGCCAGCAGCCAAGATCGGACAGCCACCAACTATGGCTACACCTTC. It translates to CASSQDRTATNYGYTF.

This clone showed up just once. The J gene is TRBJ2-3, the V gene TRBV4-1; D unresolved. This CDR3 is 15 amino acids long. V lost 1 base to trimming and J lost 4 bases, with 12 bases between them. From germline, CDR1 is MGHRA and CDR2 YSYEKL. The CDR3 loop is CASSQVLVNADTQYF. In DNA form, the CDR3 reads TGCGCCAGCAGCCAAGTTCTAGTGAACGCAGATACGCAGTATTTT.

This rearrangement joins TRBV30 to TRBJ2-2, with 7 bases matching TRBD2. J gave up 4 bases and V 4 bases, and 3 bases lay outside the gene matches. CDR3 length: 13 amino acids. Germline CDR1 and CDR2: GTSNPN and SVGIG (reference sequence). The chain's CDR3 is CAWTSGSTGELFF. The CDR3 DNA reads as TGTGCCTGGACTAGCGGATCCACCGGGGAGCTGTTTTTT.

The rearrangement links TRBV9 to TRBJ2-2; D unresolved. The CDR3 has 14 amino acids. Trimming took off 2 bases at V and 4 bases at J, with 9 bases between the two ends. Germline CDR1 and CDR2: SGDLS and YYNGEE. DNA for the CDR3: TGTGCCAGCAGCGTCAAAGCTTTCACCGGGGAGCTGTTTTTT. Translating it yields CASSVKAFTGELFF.

This sequence joins TRBV25-1 and TRBJ2-1; the match to TRBD1 covers 9 bases. V was pared by 7 bases and J by 9 bases, with 7 bases of the junction left unmatched. This CDR3 region has 13 residues. Germline V gene sequence: CDR1 MGHDK, CDR2 SYGVNS. CDR3 sequence reads: CASKGTGYSEQFF. DNA of the CDR3: TGTGCCAGCAAAGGGACAGGGTACTCTGAGCAGTTCTTC.

The chain is built from TRBV4-2 and TRBJ2-5, with 10 bases lining up with TRBD2. V shed 6 bases and J 2 bases; nucleotides not matched to a gene: 15. The CDR3 spans 18 residues. CDR1 and CDR2 (germline): LGHNA, YNFKEQ. Here the CDR3 reads CASRPGRAGGPGQETQYF. The DNA of the CDR3 is TGTGCCAGCAGGCCTGGACGAGCGGGAGGGCCCGGGCAAGAGACCCAGTACTTC.

The rearrangement joins TRBV7-2 to TRBJ1-2; D is undetermined. Germline lookup yields CDR1 SGHTA and CDR2 FQGNSA. CDR3 length: 11 amino acids. Trimming pared 4 bases from V and 8 bases from J, leaving 8 bases between. The CDR3 DNA reads as TGTGCCAGCAGCTCGGGAGTGGGCTACACCTTC. Protein product: CASSSGVGYTF.

This sequence joins TRBV10-1 and TRBJ2-7, with TRBD1 matching 9 bases. The CDR3 runs 15 residues. The trim removed 2 bases at V and 4 bases at J, leaving 6 bases unmatched. CDR1 is WNHNN and CDR2 is SYGVQD in the germline V gene (reference sequence). CDR3: CASSETGTGHYEQYF. The CDR3 bases are TGCGCCAGCAGTGAGACCGGGACAGGGCATTACGAGCAGTACTTC.